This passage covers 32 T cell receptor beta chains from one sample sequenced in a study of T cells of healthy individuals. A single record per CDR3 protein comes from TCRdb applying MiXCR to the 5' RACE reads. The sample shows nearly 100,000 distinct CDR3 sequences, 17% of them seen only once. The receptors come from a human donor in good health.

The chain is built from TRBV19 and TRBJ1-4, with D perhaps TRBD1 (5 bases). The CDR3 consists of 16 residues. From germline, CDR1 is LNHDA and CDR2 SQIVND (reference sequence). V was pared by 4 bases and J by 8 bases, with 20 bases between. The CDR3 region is CASSRTRDRVREKLFF. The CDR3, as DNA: TGTGCCAGTAGTAGGACAAGGGATCGGGTACGGGAAAAACTGTTTTTT.

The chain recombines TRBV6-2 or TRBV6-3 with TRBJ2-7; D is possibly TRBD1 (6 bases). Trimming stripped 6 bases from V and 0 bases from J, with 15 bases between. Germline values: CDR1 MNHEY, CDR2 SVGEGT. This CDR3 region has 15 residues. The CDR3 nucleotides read TGTGCCAGCAGGACTTACAGGGTAATCTCCTACGAGCAGTACTTC. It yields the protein CASRTYRVISYEQYF.

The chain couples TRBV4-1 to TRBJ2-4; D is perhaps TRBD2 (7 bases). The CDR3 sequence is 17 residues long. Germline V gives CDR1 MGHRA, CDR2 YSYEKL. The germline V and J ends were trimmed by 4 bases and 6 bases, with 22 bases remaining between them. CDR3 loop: CASSPFTGGKHPNIQYF. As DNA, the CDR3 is TGCGCCAGCAGCCCCTTTACGGGGGGCAAACACCCAAACATTCAGTACTTC.

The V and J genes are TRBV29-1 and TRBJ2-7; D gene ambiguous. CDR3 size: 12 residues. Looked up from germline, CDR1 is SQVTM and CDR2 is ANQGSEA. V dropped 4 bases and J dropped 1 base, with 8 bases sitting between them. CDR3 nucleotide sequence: TGCAGCGTTGGGGGAATTTCCTACGAGCAGTACTTC. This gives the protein CSVGGISYEQYF.

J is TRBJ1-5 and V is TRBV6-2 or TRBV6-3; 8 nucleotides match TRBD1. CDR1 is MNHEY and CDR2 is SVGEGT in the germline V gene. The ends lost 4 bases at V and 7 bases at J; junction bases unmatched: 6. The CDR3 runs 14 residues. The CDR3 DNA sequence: TGTGCCAGCAGTTCCCGAGACAGGGGCCAGCCCCAGCATTTT. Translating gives CASSSRDRGQPQHF.

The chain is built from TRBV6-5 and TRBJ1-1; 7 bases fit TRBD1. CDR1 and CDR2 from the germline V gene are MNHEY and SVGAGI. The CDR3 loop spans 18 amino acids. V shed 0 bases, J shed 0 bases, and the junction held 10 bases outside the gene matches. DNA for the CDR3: TGTGCCAGCAGTTACTCGCTCCGGGACAGCTCACTGAACACTGAAGCTTTCTTT. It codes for CASSYSLRDSSLNTEAFF.

CDR3 region: CASSTRPNNSPLHF. The CDR3 DNA is TGTGCCAGCAGTACACGACCGAATAATTCACCCCTCCACTTT. The chain couples TRBV12-3 or TRBV12-4 to TRBJ1-6; no clear D. The CDR3 is 14 amino acids. V was shortened by 5 bases and J by 5 bases, with 10 bases between the two germline ends.

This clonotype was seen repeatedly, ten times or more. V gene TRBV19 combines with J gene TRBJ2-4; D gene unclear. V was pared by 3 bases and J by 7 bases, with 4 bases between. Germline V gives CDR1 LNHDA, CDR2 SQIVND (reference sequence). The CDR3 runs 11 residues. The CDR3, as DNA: TGTGCCAGTAGTATCGAGAACATTCAGTACTTC. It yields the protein CASSIENIQYF.

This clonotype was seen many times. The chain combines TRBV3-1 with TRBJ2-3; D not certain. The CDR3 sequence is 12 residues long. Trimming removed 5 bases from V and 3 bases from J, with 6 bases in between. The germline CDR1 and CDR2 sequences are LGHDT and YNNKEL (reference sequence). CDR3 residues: CASSLYTDTQYF. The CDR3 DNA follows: TGTGCCAGCAGCTTGTATACAGATACGCAGTATTTT.

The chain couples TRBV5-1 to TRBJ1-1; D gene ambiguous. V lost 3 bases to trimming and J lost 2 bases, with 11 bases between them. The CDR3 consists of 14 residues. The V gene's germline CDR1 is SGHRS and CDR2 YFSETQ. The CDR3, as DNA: TGCGCCAGCAGCTCCTTCGGAGGAAACACTGAAGCTTTCTTT. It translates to CASSSFGGNTEAFF.

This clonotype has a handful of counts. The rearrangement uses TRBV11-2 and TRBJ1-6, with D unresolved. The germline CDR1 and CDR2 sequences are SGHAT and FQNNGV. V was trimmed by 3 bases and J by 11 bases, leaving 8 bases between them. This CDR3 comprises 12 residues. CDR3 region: CASSFWGAPLHF. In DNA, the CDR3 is TGTGCCAGCAGCTTTTGGGGAGCACCCCTCCACTTT. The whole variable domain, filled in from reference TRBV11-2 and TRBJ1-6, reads EAGVAQSPRYKIIEKRQSVAFWCNPISGHATLYWYQQILGQGPKLLIQFQNNGVVDDSQLPKDRFSAERLKGVDSTLKIQPAKLEDSAVYLCASSFWGAPLHFGNGTRLTVT.

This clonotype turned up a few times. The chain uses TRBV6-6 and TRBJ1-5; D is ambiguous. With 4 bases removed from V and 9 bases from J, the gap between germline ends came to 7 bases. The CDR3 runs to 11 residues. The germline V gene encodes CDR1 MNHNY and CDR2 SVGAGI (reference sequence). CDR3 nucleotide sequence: TGTGCCAGCAGTTCCCCTGGGCCCCAGCATTTT. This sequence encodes CASSSPGPQHF.

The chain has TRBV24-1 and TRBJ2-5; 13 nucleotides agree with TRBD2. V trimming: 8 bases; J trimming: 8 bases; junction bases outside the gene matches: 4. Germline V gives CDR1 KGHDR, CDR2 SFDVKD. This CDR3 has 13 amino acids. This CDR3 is CATMGLAGRTQYF. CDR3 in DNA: TGTGCCACCATGGGACTAGCGGGGCGCACCCAGTACTTC.

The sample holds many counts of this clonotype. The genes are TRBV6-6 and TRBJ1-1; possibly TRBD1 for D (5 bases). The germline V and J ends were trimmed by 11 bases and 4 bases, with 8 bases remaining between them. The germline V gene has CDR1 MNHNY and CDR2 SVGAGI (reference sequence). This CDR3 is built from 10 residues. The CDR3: CAVGGTEAFF. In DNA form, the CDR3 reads TGTGCCGTGGGGGGCACTGAAGCTTTCTTT.

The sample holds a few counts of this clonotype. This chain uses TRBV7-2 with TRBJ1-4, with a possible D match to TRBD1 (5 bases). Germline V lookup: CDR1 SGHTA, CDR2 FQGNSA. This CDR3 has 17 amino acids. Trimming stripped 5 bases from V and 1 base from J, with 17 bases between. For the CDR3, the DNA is TGTGCCAGCAGCAAGCAAGTGTTGGGGGGAACTAATGAAAAACTGTTTTTT. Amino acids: CASSKQVLGGTNEKLFF.

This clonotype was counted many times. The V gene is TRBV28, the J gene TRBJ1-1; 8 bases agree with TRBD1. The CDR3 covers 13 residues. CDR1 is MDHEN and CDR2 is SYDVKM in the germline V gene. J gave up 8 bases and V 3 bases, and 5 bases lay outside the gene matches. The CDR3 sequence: CASSLTGATEAFF. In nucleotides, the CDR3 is TGTGCCAGCAGTTTGACAGGGGCGACCGAAGCTTTCTTT.

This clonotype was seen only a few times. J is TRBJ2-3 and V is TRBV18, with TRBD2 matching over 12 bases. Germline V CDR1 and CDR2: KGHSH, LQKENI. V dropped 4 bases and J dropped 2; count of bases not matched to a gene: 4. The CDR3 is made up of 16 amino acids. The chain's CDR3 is CASSLLAGGTTDTQYF. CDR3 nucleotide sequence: TGTGCCAGCTCACTCCTAGCGGGAGGGACCACAGATACGCAGTATTTT. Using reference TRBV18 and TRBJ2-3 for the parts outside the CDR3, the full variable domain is NAGVMQNPRHLVRRRGQEARLRCSPMKGHSHVYWYRQLPEEGLKFMVYLQKENIIDESGMPKERFSAEFPKEGPSILRIQQVVRGDSAAYFCASSLLAGGTTDTQYFGPGTRLTVL.

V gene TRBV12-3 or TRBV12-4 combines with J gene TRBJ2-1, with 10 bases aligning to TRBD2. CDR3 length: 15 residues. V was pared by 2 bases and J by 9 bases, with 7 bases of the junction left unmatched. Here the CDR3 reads CASSLMLAGVGEQFF. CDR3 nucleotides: TGTGCCAGCAGTTTAATGCTAGCGGGGGTGGGTGAGCAGTTCTTC.

The CDR3 is CASSTLNEQFF. CDR3 DNA sequence: TGTGCCAGCAGCACTCTGAATGAGCAGTTCTTC. The V and J genes are TRBV12-3 or TRBV12-4 and TRBJ2-1, with D unresolved. The CDR3 sequence is 11 residues long. V lost 6 bases and J lost 7, with 7 bases in between.

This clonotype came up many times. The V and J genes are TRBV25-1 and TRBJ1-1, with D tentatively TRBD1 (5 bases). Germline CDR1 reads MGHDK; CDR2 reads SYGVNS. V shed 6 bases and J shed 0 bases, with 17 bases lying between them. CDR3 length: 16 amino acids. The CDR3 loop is CASRGVGPAMNTEAFF. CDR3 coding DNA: TGTGCCAGCAGAGGGGTGGGGCCTGCCATGAACACTGAAGCTTTCTTT.

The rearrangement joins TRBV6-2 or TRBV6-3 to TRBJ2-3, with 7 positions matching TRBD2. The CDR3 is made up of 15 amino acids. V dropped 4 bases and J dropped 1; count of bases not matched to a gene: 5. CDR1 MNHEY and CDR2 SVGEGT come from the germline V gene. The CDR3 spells CASSWNRGGTDTQYF. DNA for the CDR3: TGTGCCAGCAGTTGGAATCGGGGGGGCACAGATACGCAGTATTTT.

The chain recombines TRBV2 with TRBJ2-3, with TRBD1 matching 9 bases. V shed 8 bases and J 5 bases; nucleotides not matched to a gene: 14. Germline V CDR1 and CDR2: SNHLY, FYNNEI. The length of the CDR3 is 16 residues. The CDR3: CASQRGTGWVGDTQYF. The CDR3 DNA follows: TGTGCCAGCCAAAGAGGGACAGGGTGGGTCGGAGATACGCAGTATTTT.

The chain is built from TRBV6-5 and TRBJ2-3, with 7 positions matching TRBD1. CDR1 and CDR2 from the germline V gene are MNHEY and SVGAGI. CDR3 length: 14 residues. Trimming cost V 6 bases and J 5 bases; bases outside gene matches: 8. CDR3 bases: TGTGCCAGCAGGCCACAGGGGCAGGGAGATACGCAGTATTTT. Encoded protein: CASRPQGQGDTQYF.

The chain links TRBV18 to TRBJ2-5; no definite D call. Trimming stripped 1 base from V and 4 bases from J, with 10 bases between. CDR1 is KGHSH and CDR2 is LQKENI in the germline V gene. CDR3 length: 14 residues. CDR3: CASSPLSGLETQYF. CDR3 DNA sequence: TGTGCCAGCTCACCACTCTCCGGGTTAGAGACCCAGTACTTC.

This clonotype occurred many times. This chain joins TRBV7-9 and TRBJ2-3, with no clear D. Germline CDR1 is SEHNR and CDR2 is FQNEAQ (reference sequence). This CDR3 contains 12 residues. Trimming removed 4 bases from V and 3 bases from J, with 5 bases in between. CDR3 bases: TGTGCCAGCAGCTCTGAAACAGATACGCAGTATTTT. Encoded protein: CASSSETDTQYF.

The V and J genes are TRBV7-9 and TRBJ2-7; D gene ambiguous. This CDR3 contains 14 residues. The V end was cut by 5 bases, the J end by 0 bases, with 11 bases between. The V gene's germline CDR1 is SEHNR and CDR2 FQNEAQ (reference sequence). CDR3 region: CASSPLRSSYEQYF. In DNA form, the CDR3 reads TGTGCCAGCAGCCCTCTACGGAGCTCCTACGAGCAGTACTTC.

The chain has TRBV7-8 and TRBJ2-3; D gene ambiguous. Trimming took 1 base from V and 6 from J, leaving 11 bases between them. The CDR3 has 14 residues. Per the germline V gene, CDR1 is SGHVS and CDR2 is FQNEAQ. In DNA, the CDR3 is TGTGCCAGCAGCTTAGGGCGGTTGGGGGATACGCAGTATTTT. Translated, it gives CASSLGRLGDTQYF.

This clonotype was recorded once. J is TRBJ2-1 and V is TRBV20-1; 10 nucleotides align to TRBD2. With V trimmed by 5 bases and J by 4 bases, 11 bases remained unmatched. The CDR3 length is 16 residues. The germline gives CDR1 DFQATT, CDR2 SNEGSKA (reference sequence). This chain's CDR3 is CSASRPSGRAYNEQFF. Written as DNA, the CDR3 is TGCAGTGCTTCCCGCCCCAGCGGGAGGGCTTACAATGAGCAGTTCTTC.

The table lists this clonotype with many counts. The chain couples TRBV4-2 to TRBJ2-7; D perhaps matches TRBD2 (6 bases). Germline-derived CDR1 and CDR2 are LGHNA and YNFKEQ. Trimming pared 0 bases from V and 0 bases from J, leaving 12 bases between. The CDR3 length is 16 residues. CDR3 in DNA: TGTGCCAGCAGCCAAGATGCGGCGGGGAGCTCCTACGAGCAGTACTTC. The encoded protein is CASSQDAAGSSYEQYF.

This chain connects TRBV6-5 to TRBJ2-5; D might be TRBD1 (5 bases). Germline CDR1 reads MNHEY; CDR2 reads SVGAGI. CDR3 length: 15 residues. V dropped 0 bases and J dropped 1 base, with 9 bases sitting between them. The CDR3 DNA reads TGTGCCAGCAGTTACTCGGGGCAGATCCAAGAGACCCAGTACTTC. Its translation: CASSYSGQIQETQYF.

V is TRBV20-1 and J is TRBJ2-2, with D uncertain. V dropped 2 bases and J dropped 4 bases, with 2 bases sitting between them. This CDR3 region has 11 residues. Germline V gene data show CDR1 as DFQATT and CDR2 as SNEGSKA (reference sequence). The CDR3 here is CSARTTGELFF. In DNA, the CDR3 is TGCAGTGCTAGAACCACCGGGGAGCTGTTTTTT.

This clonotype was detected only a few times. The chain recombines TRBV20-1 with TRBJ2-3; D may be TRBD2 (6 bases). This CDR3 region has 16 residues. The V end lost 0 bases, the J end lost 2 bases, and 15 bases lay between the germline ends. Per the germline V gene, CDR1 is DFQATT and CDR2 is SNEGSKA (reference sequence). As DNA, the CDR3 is TGCAGTGCTAGAGATCCCGCGGGGCCCATCACAGATACGCAGTATTTT. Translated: CSARDPAGPITDTQYF.